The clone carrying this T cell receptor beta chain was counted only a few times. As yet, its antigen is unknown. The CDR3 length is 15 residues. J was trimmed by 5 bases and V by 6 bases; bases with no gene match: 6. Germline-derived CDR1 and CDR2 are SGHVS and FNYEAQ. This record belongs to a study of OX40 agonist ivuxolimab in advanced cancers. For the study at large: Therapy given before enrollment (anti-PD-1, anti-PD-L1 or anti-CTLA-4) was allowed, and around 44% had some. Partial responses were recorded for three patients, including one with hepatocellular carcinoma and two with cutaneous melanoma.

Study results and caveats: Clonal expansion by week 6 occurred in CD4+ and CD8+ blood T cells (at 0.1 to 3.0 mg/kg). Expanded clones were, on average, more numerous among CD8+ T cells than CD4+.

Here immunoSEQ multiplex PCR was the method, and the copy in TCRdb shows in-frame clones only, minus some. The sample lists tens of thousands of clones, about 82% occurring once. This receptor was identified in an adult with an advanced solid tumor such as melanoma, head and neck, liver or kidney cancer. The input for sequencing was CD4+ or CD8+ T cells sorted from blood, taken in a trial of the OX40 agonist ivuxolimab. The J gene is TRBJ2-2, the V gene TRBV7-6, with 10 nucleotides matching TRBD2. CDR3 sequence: CASSPAGGRTGELFF. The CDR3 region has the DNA TGTGCCAGCAGTCCAGCGGGGGGGCGAACCGGGGAGCTGTTTTTT.